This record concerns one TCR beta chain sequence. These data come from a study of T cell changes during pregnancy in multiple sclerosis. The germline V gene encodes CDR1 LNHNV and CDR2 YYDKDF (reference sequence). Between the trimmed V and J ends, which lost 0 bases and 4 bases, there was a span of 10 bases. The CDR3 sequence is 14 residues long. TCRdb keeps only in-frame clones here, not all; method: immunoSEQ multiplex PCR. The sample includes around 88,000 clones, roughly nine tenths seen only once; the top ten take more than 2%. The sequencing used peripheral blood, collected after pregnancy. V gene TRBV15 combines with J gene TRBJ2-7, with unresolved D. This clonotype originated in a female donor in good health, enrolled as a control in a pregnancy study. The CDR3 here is CATSRDVDGYEQYF. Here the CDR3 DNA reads TGTGCCACCAGCAGAGATGTCGACGGGTACGAGCAGTACTTC.